Listed below are T cell receptor beta chains from one sample, sequenced in a study of blood T cell repertoires in COVID-19. The protocol was immunoSEQ multiplex PCR, while the TCRdb copy is restricted to in-frame clones and leaves out a portion. The table shows 95,000 to 100,000 clones, with roughly 92% occurring only once. Sequencing used peripheral blood. The receptors stem from a man in his forties or fifties with active COVID-19. CDR3s include the opening cysteine and the closing phenylalanine or tryptophan. A D gene is named only where the DNA matches it firmly. The listing skips clone size in some rows; elsewhere it reads once, few, many or a size class.

>14|NA|TRBJ1-4|NA|TRBV28
TGTGCCAGCAGCCCGGGAGGGAGTAATGAAAAACTGTTTTTT
CASSPGGSNEKLFF
>13|NA|TRBJ1-2|NA|TRBV7-9
TGTGCCAGCAGCAAGGGGGTCCTCTGGGGCTACACCTTC
CASSKGVLWGYTF
>16|NA|TRBJ1-6|NA|TRBV27
TGTGCCAGCAGCTTAGACAGGCCCTCCTATAATTCACCCCTCCACTTT
CASSLDRPSYNSPLHF
>15|NA|TRBJ2-5|NA|TRBV5-1
TGCGCCAGCAGCTTATCTAGCCGGGATCAAGAGACCCAGTACTTC
CASSLSSRDQETQYF
>13|once|TRBJ2-7|NA|TRBV19
TGTGCCAGTGCGGTGGAGGATCGATACGAGCAGTACTTC
CASAVEDRYEQYF
>13|NA|TRBJ2-1|NA|TRBV11-3
TGTGCCAGCAGCTTAGGTAGCTACAATGAGCAGTTCTTC
CASSLGSYNEQFF
>14|NA|TRBJ2-3|TRBD1|TRBV10-3
TGTGCCATCCAGGGACAGGGGTATGAAGATACGCAGTATTTT
CAIQGQGYEDTQYF
>17|once|TRBJ2-5|TRBD2|TRBV14
TGTGCCAGCAGCAGACTAAAAGGACTAGCGGGACGTGAGACCCAGTACTTC
CASSRLKGLAGRETQYF
>12|medium-sized|TRBJ1-2|NA|TRBV29-1
TGCAGCGCCGCGGGACCGGAGAGGGGCTACACCTTC
CSAAGPERGYTF
>16|NA|TRBJ2-7|TRBD2|TRBV28
TGTGCCAGCAACCCAGCAGGACTAGCGGGACTCTACGAGCAGTACTTC
CASNPAGLAGLYEQYF
>12|NA|TRBJ2-7|NA|TRBV7-8
TGTGCCAGCAGCCGACAGGTGAGCGAGCAGTACTTC
CASSRQVSEQYF
>15|NA|TRBJ2-7|TRBD2|TRBV27
TGTGCCAGCAGTTCACATAGCGGGAGAGACTACGAGCAGTACTTC
CASSSHSGRDYEQYF
>13|NA|TRBJ1-1|TRBD1|TRBV10-3
TGTGCCATCGGGGACAGGGGAAACACTGAAGCTTTCTTT
CAIGDRGNTEAFF
>15|NA|TRBJ1-2|NA|TRBV10-3
TGTGCCATCAGTGAGCAGTATGTAGGGAGCTATGGCTACACCTTC
CAISEQYVGSYGYTF
>15|NA|TRBJ1-3|NA|TRBV3-1/TRBV3-2
TGTGCCAGCAAGTCTCAGGGATTCTCTGGAAACACCATATATTTT
CASKSQGFSGNTIYF
>15|NA|TRBJ2-7|TRBD1|TRBV5-1
TGCGCCAGCAGCTTGGCTCCGGGACAGAATTACGAGCAGTACTTC
CASSLAPGQNYEQYF
>17|NA|TRBJ1-1|NA|TRBV12-5
TGTGCTAGTGGTTTGGCTCCTAAACAGGGAGTTAACACTGAAGCTTTCTTT
CASGLAPKQGVNTEAFF
>15|NA|TRBJ2-1|TRBD2|TRBV9
TGTGCCAGCAGCGTAGGGACTAGCGGGAGTGGTGAGCAGTTCTTC
CASSVGTSGSGEQFF
>14|NA|TRBJ2-7|NA|TRBV28
TGTGCCAGCAGTCCTCCAGGAAGCTCCTACGAGCAGTACTTC
CASSPPGSSYEQYF
>14|NA|TRBJ1-2|TRBD1|TRBV19
TGTGCCAGTGGCCGGGACAGAGAAAACTATGGCTACACCTTC
CASGRDRENYGYTF
>14|once|TRBJ2-1|NA|TRBV5-1
TGCGCCAGCAGCTTGCCGGGGGGCGGAAATGAGCAGTTCTTC
CASSLPGGGNEQFF
>15|NA|TRBJ1-2|TRBD1|TRBV10-2
TGCGCCAGCAGAGCCCCGGAAGGGGGCAAGTATGGCTACACCTTC
CASRAPEGGKYGYTF
>14|NA|TRBJ2-7|NA|TRBV20-1
TGCAGTGCTAGTGTCAGCGCGAACTCCTACGAGCAGTACTTC
CSASVSANSYEQYF
>18|NA|TRBJ2-5|TRBD2|TRBV24-1
TGTGCCACCAGTGATTCCGGCCGGGGGGTTGTAATGCAAGAGACCCAGTACTTC
CATSDSGRGVVMQETQYF
>12|NA|TRBJ1-1|NA|TRBV30
TGTGCCTGGAGTGTGATCGGCACTGAAGCTTTCTTT
CAWSVIGTEAFF
>15|NA|TRBJ1-6|TRBD1|TRBV7-2
TGTGCCAGCAGACGCCGGACAGGGGTTGATTCACCCCTCCACTTT
CASRRRTGVDSPLHF
>15|NA|TRBJ2-1|NA|TRBV7-9
TGTGCCAGCAGCTTAGTTTCCGGGGAATACAATGAGCAGTTCTTC
CASSLVSGEYNEQFF
>15|NA|TRBJ1-4|NA|TRBV30
TGTGCCTCGTCGTCATCATCGAGCGTTTGGGAAAAACTGTTTTTT
CASSSSSSVWEKLFF
>16|NA|TRBJ2-1|TRBD2|TRBV4-1
TGCGCCAGCAGCTCCCGGGGACTAGCGGGATACAATGAGCAGTTCTTC
CASSSRGLAGYNEQFF
>16|few|TRBJ2-7|NA|TRBV5-1
TGCGCCAGCAGCTTGGTCAGCGGAGGTAGCTCCTACGAGCAGTACTTC
CASSLVSGGSSYEQYF
>14|once|TRBJ2-1|TRBD1|TRBV11-1
TGTGCCAGCAGCCCAAGGACAGGGGATGCTGAGCAGTTCTTC
CASSPRTGDAEQFF
>14|NA|TRBJ2-7|NA|TRBV11-3
TGTGCCAGCCCTGATTCCAGGGGAAGCTACGAGCAGTACTTC
CASPDSRGSYEQYF
>17|once|TRBJ2-1|TRBD2|TRBV11-2
TGTGCCAGCAGCTTAGGACTAGCGGGAGGGGGCTACAATGAGCAGTTCTTC
CASSLGLAGGGYNEQFF
>16|NA|TRBJ1-4|TRBD1|TRBV9
TGTGCCAGCAGCGTAGTTGGGACAGGGGGCGGTGAAAAACTGTTTTTT
CASSVVGTGGGEKLFF
>15|NA|TRBJ2-2|NA|TRBV4-1
TGCGCCAGCAGCCAAGAAGAGGGGAACACCGGGGAGCTGTTTTTT
CASSQEEGNTGELFF
>16|NA|TRBJ1-5|NA|TRBV2
TGTGCCAGCACGGGCCAGGGGCCGATGAGCAATCAGCCCCAGCATTTT
CASTGQGPMSNQPQHF
>13|NA|TRBJ2-7|NA|TRBV12-3/TRBV12-4
TGTGCCAGCAGTTTTCAGCAGGCACTCGAGCAGTACTTC
CASSFQQALEQYF
>13|NA|TRBJ2-5|NA|TRBV6-5
TGTGCCAGCCGCCTCTCGGTCCAAGAGACCCAGTACTTC
CASRLSVQETQYF
>16|NA|TRBJ2-5|TRBD1|TRBV28
TGTGCCAGCAGTCGCCCGCCCGGGACAGGGAAAGAGACCCAGTACTTC
CASSRPPGTGKETQYF
>16|NA|TRBJ2-7|TRBD2|TRBV4-2
TGTGCCAGCAGCCAAATCACTAGCGGGCGATCCTACGAGCAGTACTTC
CASSQITSGRSYEQYF
>13|NA|TRBJ2-6|NA|TRBV3-1/TRBV3-2
TGTGCCAGCAGCCAAGCAGGGGCCAACGTCCTGACTTTC
CASSQAGANVLTF
>13|NA|TRBJ1-1|NA|TRBV5-1
TGCGCCAGCAGCTTAGGTTTTGGAGCTGAAGCTTTCTTT
CASSLGFGAEAFF
>15|NA|TRBJ1-2|TRBD1|TRBV5-1
TGCGCCAGCACAAACACAGGGGGTGCTAACTATGGCTACACCTTC
CASTNTGGANYGYTF
>16|NA|TRBJ2-1|NA|TRBV7-2
TGTGCCAGCAGCCCCCGGACAGAAGGCCCGGGTTCCGAGCAGTTCTTC
CASSPRTEGPGSEQFF
>14|once|TRBJ2-7|NA|TRBV27
TGTGCCAGCAGTCCCCGGGACTCTCTCTACGAGCAGTACTTC
CASSPRDSLYEQYF
>12|NA|TRBJ2-3|TRBD1|TRBV29-1
TGCAGCGTTGGACAGGGACCAGATACGCAGTATTTT
CSVGQGPDTQYF
>12|NA|TRBJ2-1|TRBD2|TRBV11-2
TGTGCCAGCAGCTTAAGCGGGAGGAGGCAGTTCTTC
CASSLSGRRQFF
>13|NA|TRBJ1-6|NA|TRBV6-4
TGTGCCAGCAGTGAGGGGGCCAATTCACCCCTCCACTTT
CASSEGANSPLHF
>17|NA|TRBJ1-5|NA|TRBV28
TGTGCCAGCAGTTTACGGCTAGGGGCGCAGGGCAATCAGCCCCAGCATTTT
CASSLRLGAQGNQPQHF
>13|NA|TRBJ2-7|NA|TRBV10-3
TGTGCCATCAACTTGGACAGAACCTACGAGCAGTACTTC
CAINLDRTYEQYF
>13|once|TRBJ1-5|TRBD1|TRBV29-1
TGCAGCGTAGGGACAGCCCTCGGTCAGCCCCAGCATTTT
CSVGTALGQPQHF
>13|NA|TRBJ2-1|TRBD1|TRBV10-3
TGTGCCATCAGAGACAGGGCCGAAGATGAGCAGTTCTTC
CAIRDRAEDEQFF
>13|NA|TRBJ2-7|NA|TRBV28
TGTGCCAGCAGACTCAGGGGCTCCTACGAGCAGTACTTC
CASRLRGSYEQYF
>14|NA|TRBJ2-7|TRBD2|TRBV10-3
TGTGCCATCAGGGGGGGACTAGCGGGTTACGAGCAGTACTTC
CAIRGGLAGYEQYF